This T cell receptor beta chain was captured in a study of monozygotic twins with cystic fibrosis. Study-level background: Library input was 2.5 to 3.5 micrograms of fragmented DNA, with about 15 PCR cycles.

Germline V gives CDR1 SGDLS, CDR2 YYNGEE. Trimming removed 3 bases from V and 0 bases from J, with 10 bases in between. The CDR3 sequence is 14 residues long. TCRdb keeps only in-frame clones here, not all; method: immunoSEQ multiplex PCR. Of around 30,000 clones detected, 85% appear once; the ten largest clones hold 0.8% to 1%. Comment on this clone: The target antigen is unknown.

Study-level results: Low clonality (median about 0.0095) suggested a mostly naive repertoire. Nucleotide-identical clonotype sharing was significantly higher within monozygotic CF twin pairs than between unrelated CF individuals. Co-twins had the most similar V usage for 13 of 16 pairs, J for 8.

The sequence derives from a girl aged 2 to 10 with cystic fibrosis. Sequenced input: blood. The gene calls are TRBV9 and TRBJ2-7; D unclear. CDR3 amino acids: CASSEKASSYEQYF. In nucleotides, the CDR3 is TGTGCCAGCAGCGAGAAGGCCAGCTCCTACGAGCAGTACTTC. Together with reference TRBV9 and TRBJ2-7, the CDR3 gives the full variable domain: DSGVTQTPKHLITATGQRVTLRCSPRSGDLSVYWYQQSLDQGLQFLIQYYNGEERAKGNILERFSAQQFPDLHSELNLSSLELGDSALYFCASSEKASSYEQYFGPGTRLTVT.